A single T cell receptor (beta chain) is shown here with its context. The data are from a study of blood T cell repertoires in COVID-19. Here immunoSEQ multiplex PCR was the method, and the copy in TCRdb shows in-frame clones only, minus some. Altogether hundreds of thousands of clones are present, 70% to 85% being singletons, with the ten largest covering 8.9%. Per the germline V gene, CDR1 is SGHRS and CDR2 is YFSETQ. The CDR3 loop spans 16 amino acids. V was clipped by 4 bases and J by 1 base; unmatched bases: 8. Specimen: peripheral blood. J is TRBJ2-3 and V is TRBV5-1; the match to TRBD2 covers 8 bases. The receptor was derived from a man of 80 years or more with acute or convalescent COVID-19. The CDR3 spells CASSLGSSGGTDTQYF. The CDR3 bases are TGCGCCAGCAGCCTGGGGAGTAGCGGGGGCACAGATACGCAGTATTTT.